One and the same sample provided the 28 T cell receptor beta chains below, sequenced in a study of memory CD4+ T cells and cytomegalovirus serostatus. The sort gate was single viable CD3+CD4+CD8-CD45RO+ cells for memory CD4+ T cells. Sequenced by immunoSEQ multiplex PCR; TCRdb stores in-frame clones only, minus some. The data contain 35,000 to 40,000 clones, 79% of them seen just once; the ten biggest clones take up roughly 5.2%. Sequencing input: memory CD4+ T cells from blood. The receptors derive from an adult in good health and CMV-seropositive.

This clone was seen more than once but under ten times. The rearrangement uses TRBV2 and TRBJ1-1; 9 bases agree with TRBD1. Germline values: CDR1 SNHLY, CDR2 FYNNEI. This CDR3 region has 15 residues. The V segment lost 6 bases and the J segment 2 bases; nucleotides outside the gene matches: 7. CDR3 sequence reads: CASSQQGQGNTEAFF. The CDR3 DNA sequence: TGTGCCAGCAGCCAGCAGGGACAGGGCAACACTGAAGCTTTCTTT.

This clone was seen a handful of times. The chain uses TRBV4-2 and TRBJ1-2, with 9 bases matching TRBD1. The V gene end was trimmed by 0 bases and the J gene end by 4 bases; junction bases not matched to a gene: 3. Germline assignment: CDR1 LGHNA and CDR2 YNFKEQ. CDR3 length: 15 amino acids. CDR3 sequence (DNA): TGTGCCAGCAGCCAAGACACAGGGGGCCCCTATGGCTACACCTTC. This encodes CASSQDTGGPYGYTF.

The CDR3 DNA reads TGTGCCAGCTCACCTGCGCCACTTCTCCTGAGGGGGCAGCAAGAGACCCAGTACTTC. Its protein product is CASSPAPLLLRGQQETQYF. The V and J genes are TRBV18 and TRBJ2-5; 7 bases are shared with TRBD1. The junction had 18 bases not matched to a gene; V was cut back by 3 bases and J by 2 bases. This CDR3 is built from 19 residues. The germline V gene has CDR1 KGHSH and CDR2 LQKENI.

This chain connects TRBV5-5 to TRBJ1-1; no clear D. CDR1 and CDR2 from the germline V gene are SGHKS and YYEKEE (reference sequence). CDR3 length: 15 amino acids. Trimming removed 3 bases from V and 4 bases from J, with 16 bases in between. The CDR3 reads CASSSGPLGGTEAFF. DNA for the CDR3: TGTGCCAGCAGCTCTGGTCCCCTGGGCGGCACTGAAGCTTTCTTT.

The V and J genes are TRBV27 and TRBJ2-7, with TRBD1 as a possible D gene (6 bases). CDR1 and CDR2 (germline): MNHEY, SMNVEV (reference sequence). CDR3 length: 15 amino acids. The V gene lost 0 bases and the J gene lost 6 bases, with 15 bases spanning the gap. The CDR3 nucleotides read TGTGCCAGCAGTTTATCGCGTCAGGGGATGGGCGAGCAGTACTTC. Translated: CASSLSRQGMGEQYF.

The chain employs TRBV2 and TRBJ1-2, with TRBD1 as a possible D gene (6 bases). Trimming took 6 bases from V and 4 from J, leaving 15 bases between them. Germline values: CDR1 SNHLY, CDR2 FYNNEI. CDR3 length equals 14 residues. CDR3 amino acids: CASRLTGAGYGYTF. In DNA form, the CDR3 reads TGTGCCAGCAGATTGACGGGGGCGGGCTATGGCTACACCTTC.

The V gene is TRBV6-1, the J gene TRBJ2-7, with 7 bases aligning to TRBD2. Trimming took 0 bases from V and 12 from J; bases not matched to a gene: 5. The length of the CDR3 is 12 residues. Per germline, CDR1 MNHNS and CDR2 SASEGT. In nucleotides, the CDR3 is TGTGCCAGCAGTGAAGCGAGGACTAGGGCGTACTTC. This translates into CASSEARTRAYF.

The CDR3, as DNA: TGTGCCAGCAGTGAAGCGGACTCTGGGGCCAACGTCCTGACTTTC. Translation gives CASSEADSGANVLTF. V and J are TRBV2 and TRBJ2-6; no definite D call. V gave up 0 bases and J gave up 0 bases, with 3 bases separating them. Germline V CDR1 and CDR2: SNHLY, FYNNEI. This CDR3 is built from 15 residues.

Here the CDR3 reads CASSLPTGDYGYTF. In DNA, the CDR3 is TGTGCCAGCAGCCTCCCGACAGGGGACTATGGCTACACCTTC. The J gene is TRBJ1-2, the V gene TRBV5-4; 8 nucleotides match TRBD1. CDR1 is SGHNT and CDR2 is YYREEE in the germline V gene (reference sequence). V was pared by 4 bases and J by 3 bases, with 5 bases of the junction left unmatched. The CDR3 has 14 residues.

The chain employs TRBV29-1 and TRBJ2-4, with 10 bases that match TRBD1. The V gene's germline CDR1 is SQVTM and CDR2 ANQGSEA. The V segment lost 7 bases and the J segment 0 bases; nucleotides outside the gene matches: 9. This CDR3 region has 16 residues. The chain's CDR3 is CSATPGQGIAKNIQYF. CDR3 in DNA: TGCAGCGCCACGCCGGGACAGGGGATAGCCAAAAACATTCAGTACTTC.

This clone is a singleton in its sample. The chain uses TRBV19 and TRBJ2-2; D might be TRBD1 (5 bases). The length of the CDR3 is 17 residues. Germline V lookup: CDR1 LNHDA, CDR2 SQIVND (reference sequence). V dropped 7 bases and J dropped 2 bases, with 20 bases sitting between them. The CDR3 bases are TGTGCCAGTACGACCTACCTATACAGGTTCAACACCGGGGAGCTGTTTTTT. Translation gives CASTTYLYRFNTGELFF.

The chain couples TRBV7-2 to TRBJ2-5; 7 bases align to TRBD2. The CDR3 is 14 residues long. Germline V gene lookup returns CDR1 SGHTA and CDR2 FQGNSA. V was clipped by 1 base and J by 5 bases; unmatched bases: 4. CDR3 amino acids: CASSLVRESETQYF. Written as DNA, the CDR3 is TGTGCCAGCAGCTTAGTGCGGGAGTCCGAGACCCAGTACTTC.

This clone has more than one count but fewer than ten. This sequence joins TRBV18 and TRBJ1-3; D is ambiguous. Germline CDR1 reads KGHSH; CDR2 reads LQKENI. The CDR3 runs 15 residues. The germline V and J ends were trimmed by 6 bases and 0 bases, with 12 bases remaining between them. The CDR3 nucleotides are TGTGCCAGCTCCCCCACGCCGGGCTCTGGAAACACCATATATTTT. It specifies CASSPTPGSGNTIYF. Full variable domain (outside the CDR3, taken from reference TRBV18 and TRBJ1-3): NAGVMQNPRHLVRRRGQEARLRCSPMKGHSHVYWYRQLPEEGLKFMVYLQKENIIDESGMPKERFSAEFPKEGPSILRIQQVVRGDSAAYFCASSPTPGSGNTIYFGEGSWLTVV.

V is TRBV5-4 and J is TRBJ1-6; D gene unclear. This CDR3 is 14 amino acids long. V dropped 5 bases and J dropped 7 bases, with 13 bases sitting between them. Germline CDR1 SGHNT, CDR2 YYREEE (reference sequence). The CDR3 sequence: CASRHDTANSPLHF. In nucleotides, the CDR3 is TGTGCCAGCAGACACGACACCGCGAATTCACCCCTCCACTTT.

The chain has TRBV4-2 and TRBJ2-2, with 11 bases lining up with TRBD2. V trimming: 8 bases; J trimming: 1 base; junction bases outside the gene matches: 0. CDR3 length: 14 residues. In germline, CDR1 is LGHNA, CDR2 YNFKEQ. CDR3 bases: TGTGCCAGCGGGACTAGCGGGAACACCGGGGAGCTGTTTTTT. Protein product: CASGTSGNTGELFF.

V is TRBV7-7 and J is TRBJ2-2, with D uncertain. V lost 1 base and J 5 bases, leaving 5 bases between the germline ends. This CDR3 region has 13 residues. The germline V gene has CDR1 SSHAT and CDR2 FNYEAQ (reference sequence). The DNA for the CDR3 is TGTGCCAGCAGCTTAGGTCGTACCGGGGAGCTGTTTTTT. Protein product: CASSLGRTGELFF.

The chain employs TRBV20-1 and TRBJ2-3; D ambiguous. Per germline, CDR1 DFQATT and CDR2 SNEGSKA (reference sequence). This CDR3 has 11 amino acids. V was cut by 7 bases and J by 1 base, with 6 bases left in between. The CDR3 reads CSDTGTDTQYF. The CDR3 bases are TGCAGTGATACGGGCACAGATACGCAGTATTTT.

This clone was seen only a few times. The gene calls are TRBV7-2 and TRBJ2-2, with D possibly being TRBD2 (6 bases). V gave up 8 bases and J gave up 6 bases, with 13 bases separating them. Germline lookup yields CDR1 SGHTA and CDR2 FQGNSA. CDR3 size: 13 residues. The CDR3 DNA follows: TGTGCCAGCCCTCACCGGGGGTCCGGGGAGCTGTTTTTT. Translation gives CASPHRGSGELFF. Supplemented by reference TRBV7-2 and TRBJ2-2, the full variable domain reads GAGVSQSPSNKVTEKGKDVELRCDPISGHTALYWYRQSLGQGLEFLIYFQGNSAPDKSGLPSDRFSAERTGGSVSTLTIQRTQQEDSAVYLCASPHRGSGELFFGEGSRLTVL.

In its sample, this clone ranks as medium-sized (0.01 to 0.1%). The V call is TRBV11-2, the J call TRBJ1-6, with D possibly being TRBD1 (6 bases). This CDR3 is built from 15 residues. The V gene's germline CDR1 is SGHAT and CDR2 FQNNGV. V was pared by 1 base and J by 7 bases, with 11 bases between. CDR3 coding DNA: TGTGCCAGCAGCTTAGTAGCCAGGGGAAATTCACCCCTCCACTTT. Translated: CASSLVARGNSPLHF.

This clone showed up just once. The CDR3 DNA reads as TGTGCCAGCAGTGAACACGGCTACGAGCAGTACTTC. Residues: CASSEHGYEQYF. The chain uses TRBV6-1 and TRBJ2-7; D is unresolved. Germline assignment: CDR1 MNHNS and CDR2 SASEGT. The V and J ends lost 2 bases and 3 bases respectively, with 5 bases between them. The CDR3 has 12 amino acids.

The sample holds one count of this clone. This chain uses TRBV9 with TRBJ2-1; D may be TRBD1 or TRBD2 (5 bases each). CDR1 and CDR2 from the germline V gene are SGDLS and YYNGEE. The germline V and J ends were trimmed by 3 bases and 6 bases, with 19 bases remaining between them. The CDR3 is made up of 16 amino acids. The CDR3 region is CASSAREGVVGNEQFF. The CDR3, as DNA: TGTGCCAGCAGCGCGAGGGAAGGGGTAGTAGGCAATGAGCAGTTCTTC. Using reference TRBV9 and TRBJ2-1 for the parts outside the CDR3, the full variable domain is DSGVTQTPKHLITATGQRVTLRCSPRSGDLSVYWYQQSLDQGLQFLIQYYNGEERAKGNILERFSAQQFPDLHSELNLSSLELGDSALYFCASSAREGVVGNEQFFGPGTRLTVL.

V and J are TRBV7-2 and TRBJ2-1; TRBD2 matches at 9 bases. Germline loops: CDR1 SGHTA, CDR2 FQGNSA. This CDR3 is built from 18 residues. V shed 3 bases and J 5 bases; nucleotides not matched to a gene: 14. CDR3: CASSFRWGLGLANNEQFF. Written as DNA, the CDR3 is TGTGCCAGCAGCTTTAGGTGGGGGTTAGGACTAGCGAACAATGAGCAGTTCTTC.

The chain employs TRBV7-9 and TRBJ1-5, with D unresolved. Trimming took 3 bases from V and 5 from J, leaving 8 bases between them. This CDR3 is 13 amino acids long. Germline V gene lookup returns CDR1 SEHNR and CDR2 FQNEAQ (reference sequence). The CDR3 nucleotides read TGTGCCAGCAGCTTGTTGGCGGATCAGCCCCAGCATTTT. Translated, it gives CASSLLADQPQHF.

The rearrangement links TRBV7-2 to TRBJ1-3; D ambiguous. The V and J ends lost 1 base and 8 bases respectively, with 9 bases between them. The CDR3 covers 13 residues. Per germline, CDR1 SGHTA and CDR2 FQGNSA. DNA for the CDR3: TGTGCCAGCAGCTTAGAGGCGGAGGACACCATATATTTT. Its protein is CASSLEAEDTIYF.

This rearrangement joins TRBV7-2 to TRBJ2-7; 7 bases agree with TRBD1. The J segment lost 3 bases and the V segment lost 4 bases, leaving 9 bases of the junction unmatched. CDR1 is SGHTA and CDR2 is FQGNSA in the germline V gene. The CDR3 consists of 15 residues. In DNA form, the CDR3 reads TGTGCCAGCAGCTCTCGGGACAGCTATTTCTACGAGCAGTACTTC. Its protein product is CASSSRDSYFYEQYF. The complete variable domain, with remaining parts taken from reference TRBV7-2 and TRBJ2-7, reads GAGVSQSPSNKVTEKGKDVELRCDPISGHTALYWYRQSLGQGLEFLIYFQGNSAPDKSGLPSDRFSAERTGGSVSTLTIQRTQQEDSAVYLCASSSRDSYFYEQYFGPGTRLTVT.

The table lists this clone with a few counts. The rearrangement links TRBV7-2 to TRBJ1-5; 11 nucleotides match TRBD1. Germline assignment: CDR1 SGHTA and CDR2 FQGNSA. V lost 5 bases to trimming and J lost 6 bases; unmatched junction nucleotides: 6. CDR3 length equals 15 residues. CDR3 nucleotides: TGTGCCAGCAGCCCACGGACAGGGGGCTTTCAGCCCCAGCATTTT. Amino acids: CASSPRTGGFQPQHF.

On this clone itself: A junction boundary mismatches the germline segment, possibly from a read error. The J gene is TRBJ1-3, the V gene TRBV5-5, with D maybe TRBD1 (5 bases). Germline assignment: CDR1 SGHKS and CDR2 YYEKEE (reference sequence). The CDR3 is made up of 17 amino acids. The CDR3 nucleotides read TGTGCCAGCACCTTGGACATTGGAGCCATCTCTGGAAACACCATATATTTT. Translating it yields CASTLDIGAISGNTIYF.

The rearrangement uses TRBV9 and TRBJ1-4; D gene uncertain. V lost 0 bases to trimming and J lost 0 bases, with 6 bases between them. Germline-derived CDR1 and CDR2 are SGDLS and YYNGEE. The CDR3 consists of 15 residues. In DNA form, the CDR3 reads TGTGCCAGCAGCGTAGGAGTAACAACTAATGAAAAACTGTTTTTT. This gives the protein CASSVGVTTNEKLFF.